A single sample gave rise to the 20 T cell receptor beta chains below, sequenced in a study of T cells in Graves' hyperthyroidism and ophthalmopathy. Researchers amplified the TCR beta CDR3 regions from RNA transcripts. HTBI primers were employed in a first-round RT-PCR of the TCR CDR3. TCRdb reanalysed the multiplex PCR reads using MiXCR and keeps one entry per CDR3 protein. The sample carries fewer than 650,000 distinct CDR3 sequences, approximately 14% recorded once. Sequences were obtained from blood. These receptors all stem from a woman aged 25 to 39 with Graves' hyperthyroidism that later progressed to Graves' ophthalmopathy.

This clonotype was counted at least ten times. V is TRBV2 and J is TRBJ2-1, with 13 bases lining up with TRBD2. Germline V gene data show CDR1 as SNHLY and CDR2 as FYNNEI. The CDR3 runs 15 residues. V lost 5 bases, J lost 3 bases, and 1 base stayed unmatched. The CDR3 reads CASSWTSGGYNEQFF. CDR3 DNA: TGTGCCAGCAGTTGGACTAGCGGGGGCTACAATGAGCAGTTCTTC.

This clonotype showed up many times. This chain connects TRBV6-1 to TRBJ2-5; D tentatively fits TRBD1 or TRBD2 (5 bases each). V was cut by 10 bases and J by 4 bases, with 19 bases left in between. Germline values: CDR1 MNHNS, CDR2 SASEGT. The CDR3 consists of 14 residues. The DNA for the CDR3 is TGTGCCACCATGGCGGAAATCGGGGCAGAGACCCAGTACTTC. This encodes CATMAEIGAETQYF.

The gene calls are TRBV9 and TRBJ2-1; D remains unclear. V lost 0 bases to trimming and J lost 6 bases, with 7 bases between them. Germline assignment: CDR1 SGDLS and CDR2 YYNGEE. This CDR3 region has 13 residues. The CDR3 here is CASSVVGSNEQFF. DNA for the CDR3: TGTGCCAGCAGCGTAGTGGGTAGCAATGAGCAGTTCTTC. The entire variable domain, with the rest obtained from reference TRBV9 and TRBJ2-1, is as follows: DSGVTQTPKHLITATGQRVTLRCSPRSGDLSVYWYQQSLDQGLQFLIQYYNGEERAKGNILERFSAQQFPDLHSELNLSSLELGDSALYFCASSVVGSNEQFFGPGTRLTVL.

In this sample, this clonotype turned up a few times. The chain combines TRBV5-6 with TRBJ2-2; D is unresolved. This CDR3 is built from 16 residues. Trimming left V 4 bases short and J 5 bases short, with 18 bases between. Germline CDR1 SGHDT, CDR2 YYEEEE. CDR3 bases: TGTGCCAGCAGCCTAAAGAAGGGCAGTTTAACCGGGGAGCTGTTTTTT. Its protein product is CASSLKKGSLTGELFF.

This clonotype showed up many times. CDR3 DNA: TGTGCCAGCAGTCCGCCAGGGAGCGGGAGACGGAACATTCAGTACTTC. Translated: CASSPPGSGRRNIQYF. The chain has TRBV12-3 or TRBV12-4 and TRBJ2-4, with 8 positions matching TRBD2. The V segment lost 5 bases and the J segment 7 bases; nucleotides outside the gene matches: 13. CDR3 size: 16 residues.

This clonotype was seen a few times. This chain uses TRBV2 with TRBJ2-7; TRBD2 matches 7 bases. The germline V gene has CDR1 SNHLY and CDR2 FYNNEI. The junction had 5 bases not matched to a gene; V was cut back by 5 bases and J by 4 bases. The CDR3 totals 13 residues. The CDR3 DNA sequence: TGTGCCAGCAGTAGGGAGGGCCCATACGAGCAGTACTTC. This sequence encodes CASSREGPYEQYF.

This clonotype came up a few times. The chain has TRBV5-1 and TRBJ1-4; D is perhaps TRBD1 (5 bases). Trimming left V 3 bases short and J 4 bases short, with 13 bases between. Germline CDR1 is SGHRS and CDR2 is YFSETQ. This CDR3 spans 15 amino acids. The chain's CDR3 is CASSYQGSFNEKLFF. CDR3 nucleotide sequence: TGCGCCAGCAGCTACCAGGGATCCTTTAATGAAAAACTGTTTTTT. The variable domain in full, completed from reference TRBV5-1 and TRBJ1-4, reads KAGVTQTPRYLIKTRGQQVTLSCSPISGHRSVSWYQQTPGQGLQFLFEYFSETQRNKGNFPGRFSGRQFSNSRSEMNVSTLELGDSALYLCASSYQGSFNEKLFFGSGTQLSVL.

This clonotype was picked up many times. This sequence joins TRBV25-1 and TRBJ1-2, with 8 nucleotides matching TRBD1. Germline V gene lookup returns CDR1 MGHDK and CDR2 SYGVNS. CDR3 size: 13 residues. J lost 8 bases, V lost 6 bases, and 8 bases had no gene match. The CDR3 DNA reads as TGTGCCAGCAGGACAGGGGTTCGGGAGGGCTACACCTTC. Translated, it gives CASRTGVREGYTF.

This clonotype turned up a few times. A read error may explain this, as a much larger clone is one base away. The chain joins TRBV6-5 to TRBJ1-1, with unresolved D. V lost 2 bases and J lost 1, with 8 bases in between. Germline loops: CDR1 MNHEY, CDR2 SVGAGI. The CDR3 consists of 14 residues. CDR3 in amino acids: CASSYLTENTEAFF. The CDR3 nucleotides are TGTGCCAGCAGTTACCTAACAGAGAACACTGAAGCTTTCTTT.

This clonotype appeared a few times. This chain's CDR3 is CSASLGTGGYNEQFF. Here the CDR3 DNA reads TGCAGTGCTAGTTTGGGGACAGGAGGATACAATGAGCAGTTCTTC. The V and J genes are TRBV20-1 and TRBJ2-1; 8 bases agree with TRBD1. The CDR3 is made up of 15 amino acids. Trimming removed 3 bases from V and 4 bases from J; junction bases left unmatched: 8. From germline, CDR1 is DFQATT and CDR2 SNEGSKA (reference sequence).

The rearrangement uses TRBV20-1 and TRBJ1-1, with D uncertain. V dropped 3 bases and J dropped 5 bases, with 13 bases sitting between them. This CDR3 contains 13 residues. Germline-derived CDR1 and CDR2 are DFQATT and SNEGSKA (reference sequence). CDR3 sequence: CSASGERTTEAFF. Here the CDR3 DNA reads TGCAGTGCTAGTGGGGAGAGAACGACTGAAGCTTTCTTT.

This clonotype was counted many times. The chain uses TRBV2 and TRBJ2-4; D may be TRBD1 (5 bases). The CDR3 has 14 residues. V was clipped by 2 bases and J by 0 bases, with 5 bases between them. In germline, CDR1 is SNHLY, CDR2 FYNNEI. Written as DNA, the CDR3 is TGTGCCAGCAGTGAACAGGGAGCCAAAAACATTCAGTACTTC. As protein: CASSEQGAKNIQYF.

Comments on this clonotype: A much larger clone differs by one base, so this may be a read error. The CDR3 nucleotides read TGTGCCAGCAGCGGGACTGGCGGCGATACGCAGTATTTT. This encodes CASSGTGGDTQYF. This chain joins TRBV2 and TRBJ2-3, with D perhaps TRBD2 (6 bases). CDR1 and CDR2 (germline): SNHLY, FYNNEI. V was pared by 6 bases and J by 6 bases, with 13 bases between. CDR3 length: 13 amino acids.

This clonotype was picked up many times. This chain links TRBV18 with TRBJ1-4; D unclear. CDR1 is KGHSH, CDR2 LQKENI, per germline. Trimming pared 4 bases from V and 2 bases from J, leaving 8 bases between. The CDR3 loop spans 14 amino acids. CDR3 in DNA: TGTGCCAGCTCACTAAAGATTACTAATGAAAAACTGTTTTTT. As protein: CASSLKITNEKLFF.

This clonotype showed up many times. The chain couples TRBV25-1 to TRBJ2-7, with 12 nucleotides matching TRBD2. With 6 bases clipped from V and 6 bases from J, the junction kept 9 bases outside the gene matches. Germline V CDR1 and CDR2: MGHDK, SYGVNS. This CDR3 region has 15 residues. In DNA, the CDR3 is TGTGCCAGCAGCCCCACTAGCGGGAGGCTCAGCGAGCAGTACTTC. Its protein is CASSPTSGRLSEQYF.

DNA for the CDR3: TGTGCCAGTACAAAAGCCAGCGGCTATGGCTACACCTTC. Amino acids: CASTKASGYGYTF. The chain has TRBV19 and TRBJ1-2; unclear D gene. Germline values: CDR1 LNHDA, CDR2 SQIVND (reference sequence). There are 13 residues in the CDR3. Trimming removed 7 bases at V and 4 bases at J, with 13 bases between.

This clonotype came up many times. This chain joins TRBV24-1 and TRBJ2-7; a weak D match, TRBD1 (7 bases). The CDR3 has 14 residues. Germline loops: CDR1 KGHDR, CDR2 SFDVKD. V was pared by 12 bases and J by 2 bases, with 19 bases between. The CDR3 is CALTWRRGPYEQYF. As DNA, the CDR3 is TGTGCCCTGACTTGGCGGAGGGGGCCCTACGAGCAGTACTTC.

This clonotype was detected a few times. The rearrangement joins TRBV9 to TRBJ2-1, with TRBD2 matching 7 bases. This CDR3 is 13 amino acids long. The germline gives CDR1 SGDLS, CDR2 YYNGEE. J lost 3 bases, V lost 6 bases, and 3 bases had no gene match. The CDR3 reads CASTAGNYNEQFF. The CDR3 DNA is TGTGCCAGCACAGCGGGAAACTACAATGAGCAGTTCTTC. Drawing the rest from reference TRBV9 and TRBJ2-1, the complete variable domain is DSGVTQTPKHLITATGQRVTLRCSPRSGDLSVYWYQQSLDQGLQFLIQYYNGEERAKGNILERFSAQQFPDLHSELNLSSLELGDSALYFCASTAGNYNEQFFGPGTRLTVL.

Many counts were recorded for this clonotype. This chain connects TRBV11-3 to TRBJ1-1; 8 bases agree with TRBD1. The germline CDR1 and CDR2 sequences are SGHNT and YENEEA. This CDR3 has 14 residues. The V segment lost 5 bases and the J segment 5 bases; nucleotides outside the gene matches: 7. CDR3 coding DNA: TGTGCCAGCAGCGTACAGGGGGTACTTACTGAAGCTTTCTTT. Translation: CASSVQGVLTEAFF.

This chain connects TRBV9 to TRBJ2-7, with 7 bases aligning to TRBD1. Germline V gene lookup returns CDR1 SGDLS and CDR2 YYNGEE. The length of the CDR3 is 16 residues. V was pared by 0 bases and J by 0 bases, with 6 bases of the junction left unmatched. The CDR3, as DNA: TGTGCCAGCAGCGTAGATTGGGGGACAGACTCCTACGAGCAGTACTTC. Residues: CASSVDWGTDSYEQYF.